This T cell receptor (beta chain) appears in the sequencing data of a study of regulatory T cells in long-lasting Graves disease. Study-level background: The criterion for persistent Graves' disease was over 5 years of antithyroid drugs with positive TSH receptor antibodies. Study observations and caveats: Possibly, accuracy suffered from the small sample size. Examination was confined to peripheral blood, excluding thyroid tissue. TRBV28 was favored in persistent disease, as were TRBJ1-2 and TRBJ2-5.

Time point defined: persistent/refractory GD, antithyroid drugs over 5 years with positive TRAb. Making the TCR library involved RNA that had been extracted from PBMCs. This CDR3 region has 16 residues. V shed 0 bases and J shed 6 bases, with 15 bases lying between them. Germline assignment: CDR1 SGDLS and CDR2 YYNGEE. iRepertoire HTBI primers and Arm-PCR of CDR3 regions built TCR beta libraries. MiXCR, run by TCRdb on the multiplex PCR reads, gives a single entry per CDR3 protein. This table holds about 450,000 distinct CDR3 sequences, 23% found once. About this clonotype itself: Its antigen remains unknown.

The starting material was peripheral blood mononuclear cells (PBMCs), obtained when the disease was refractory, from a patient treated with antithyroid drugs. The receptor was derived from a female donor with Graves disease. The J gene is TRBJ2-2, the V gene TRBV9; D is uncertain. As DNA, the CDR3 is TGTGCCAGCAGCGTAGGGCGGCTGGCGTTCTCCGGGGAGCTGTTTTTT. It encodes CASSVGRLAFSGELFF.